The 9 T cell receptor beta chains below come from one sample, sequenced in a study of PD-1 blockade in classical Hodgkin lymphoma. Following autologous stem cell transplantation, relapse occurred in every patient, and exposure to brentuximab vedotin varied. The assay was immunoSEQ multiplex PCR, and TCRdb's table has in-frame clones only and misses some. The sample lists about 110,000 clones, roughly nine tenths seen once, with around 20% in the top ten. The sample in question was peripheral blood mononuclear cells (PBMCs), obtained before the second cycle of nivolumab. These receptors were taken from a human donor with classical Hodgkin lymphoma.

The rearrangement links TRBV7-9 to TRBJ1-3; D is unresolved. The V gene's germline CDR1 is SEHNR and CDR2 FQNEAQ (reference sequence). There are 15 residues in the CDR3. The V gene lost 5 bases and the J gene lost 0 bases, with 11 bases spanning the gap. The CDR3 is CASSHQTSSGNTIYF. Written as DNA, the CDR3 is TGTGCCAGCAGCCATCAGACCAGCTCTGGAAACACCATATATTTT.

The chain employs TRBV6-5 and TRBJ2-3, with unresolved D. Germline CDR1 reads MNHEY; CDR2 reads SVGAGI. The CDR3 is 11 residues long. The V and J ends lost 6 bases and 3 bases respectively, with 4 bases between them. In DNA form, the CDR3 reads TGTGCCAGCAGGAATACAGATACGCAGTATTTT. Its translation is CASRNTDTQYF.

CDR3 DNA sequence: TGTGCCAGCAGCAAAAGCCGAGCGACAGGGTTAAAGGAAAAACTGTTTTTT. Its translation: CASSKSRATGLKEKLFF. The chain uses TRBV27 and TRBJ1-4; 7 bases map to TRBD1. The CDR3 sequence is 17 residues long. V gave up 6 bases and J gave up 8 bases; unmatched junction bases: 18. Germline loops: CDR1 MNHEY, CDR2 SMNVEV (reference sequence).

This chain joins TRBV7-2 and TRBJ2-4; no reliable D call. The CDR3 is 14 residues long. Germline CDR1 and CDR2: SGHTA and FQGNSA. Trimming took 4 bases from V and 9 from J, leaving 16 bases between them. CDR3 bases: TGTGCCAGCAGCTCCAGTGAGAATAACGGCATTCAGTACTTC. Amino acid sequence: CASSSSENNGIQYF.

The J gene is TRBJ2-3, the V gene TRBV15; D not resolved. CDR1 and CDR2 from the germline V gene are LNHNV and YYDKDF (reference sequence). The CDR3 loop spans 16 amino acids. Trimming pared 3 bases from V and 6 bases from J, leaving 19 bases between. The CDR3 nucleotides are TGTGCCACCAGCAGCAAGGGATCTGTGTTCACGGATACGCAGTATTTT. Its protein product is CATSSKGSVFTDTQYF.

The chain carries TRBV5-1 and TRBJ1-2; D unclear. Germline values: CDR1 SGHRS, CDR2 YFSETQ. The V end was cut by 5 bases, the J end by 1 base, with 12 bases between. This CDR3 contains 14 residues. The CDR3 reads CASRALGGNYGYTF. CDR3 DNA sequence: TGCGCCAGCAGAGCTCTAGGAGGTAACTATGGCTACACCTTC.

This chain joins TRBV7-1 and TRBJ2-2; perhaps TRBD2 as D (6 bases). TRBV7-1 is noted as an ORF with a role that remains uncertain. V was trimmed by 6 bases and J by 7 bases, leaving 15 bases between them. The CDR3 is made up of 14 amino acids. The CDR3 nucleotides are TGTGCCAGCAGTCCCCCGGGGGTTCGCGGGGAGCTGTTTTTT. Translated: CASSPPGVRGELFF.

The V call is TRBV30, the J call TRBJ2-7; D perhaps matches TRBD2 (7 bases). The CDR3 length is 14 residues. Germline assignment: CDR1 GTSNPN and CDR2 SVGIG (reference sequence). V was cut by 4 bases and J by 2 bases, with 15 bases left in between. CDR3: CAWTVGGQPYEQYF. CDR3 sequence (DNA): TGTGCCTGGACCGTGGGGGGGCAACCCTACGAGCAGTACTTC. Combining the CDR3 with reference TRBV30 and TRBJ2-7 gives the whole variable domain SQTIHQWPATLVQPVGSPLSLECTVEGTSNPNLYWYRQAAGRGLQLLFYSVGIGQISSEVPQNLSASRPQDRQFILSSKKLLLSDSGFYLCAWTVGGQPYEQYFGPGTRLTVT.

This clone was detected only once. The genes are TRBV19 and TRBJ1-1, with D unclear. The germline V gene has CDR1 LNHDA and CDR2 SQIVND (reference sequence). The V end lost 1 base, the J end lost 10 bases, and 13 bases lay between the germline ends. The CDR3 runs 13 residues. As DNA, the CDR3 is TGTGCCAGTAGTATAGGGCTCGGCCAGACAGCTTTCTTT. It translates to CASSIGLGQTAFF.